This TCR beta chain was profiled in a study of OX40 agonist ivuxolimab in advanced cancers. Study information: Allowance was made for prior anti-PD-1, anti-PD-L1 or anti-CTLA-4 therapy, and roughly 40% had some.

Comment on this clone: Its target is not known.

Study results and caveats: Expanded clones tended on average to be more numerous among CD8+ T cells than CD4+.

V lost 4 bases, J lost 0 bases, and 13 bases lay in between. This CDR3 has 15 amino acids. Germline V gene data show CDR1 as SGHRS and CDR2 as YFSETQ. Assay: immunoSEQ multiplex PCR; the TCRdb copy retains only in-frame clones and omits some. Among about 66,000 clones, roughly nine tenths were seen once, and the ten largest hold 0.67%. Excluded were patients having autoimmune disease history or systemic immunosuppression. The TCR comes from an adult with an advanced solid tumor such as melanoma, head and neck, liver or kidney cancer. This specimen consisted of CD4+ or CD8+ T cells sorted from blood, obtained in a trial of the OX40 agonist ivuxolimab. J is TRBJ1-2 and V is TRBV5-1; D uncertain. CDR3 DNA: TGCGCCAGCAGCCGGCGGGGTGAAACTAACTATGGCTACACCTTC. Protein: CASSRRGETNYGYTF.